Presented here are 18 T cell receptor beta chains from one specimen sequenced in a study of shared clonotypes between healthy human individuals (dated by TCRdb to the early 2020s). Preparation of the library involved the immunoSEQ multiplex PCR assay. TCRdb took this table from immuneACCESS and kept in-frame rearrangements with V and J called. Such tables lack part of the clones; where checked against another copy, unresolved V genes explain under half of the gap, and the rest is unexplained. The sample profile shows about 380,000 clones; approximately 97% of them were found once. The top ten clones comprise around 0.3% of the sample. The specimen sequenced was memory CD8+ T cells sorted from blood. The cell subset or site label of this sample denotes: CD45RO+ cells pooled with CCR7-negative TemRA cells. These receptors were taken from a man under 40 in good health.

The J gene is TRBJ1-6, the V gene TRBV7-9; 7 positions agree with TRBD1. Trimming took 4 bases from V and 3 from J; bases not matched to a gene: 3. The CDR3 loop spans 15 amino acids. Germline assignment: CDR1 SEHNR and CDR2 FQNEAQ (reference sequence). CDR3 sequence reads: CASSYQGGYNSPLHF. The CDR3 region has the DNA TGTGCCAGCAGCTACCAGGGGGGCTATAATTCACCCCTCCACTTT.

The CDR3 reads CASSVMAPDTQYF. The CDR3 nucleotides read TGTGCCAGCAGCGTAATGGCTCCAGATACGCAGTATTTT. This sequence joins TRBV9 and TRBJ2-3; no clear D gene. With 1 base removed from V and 4 bases from J, the gap between germline ends came to 7 bases. The CDR3 has 13 amino acids. Germline CDR1 reads SGDLS; CDR2 reads YYNGEE.

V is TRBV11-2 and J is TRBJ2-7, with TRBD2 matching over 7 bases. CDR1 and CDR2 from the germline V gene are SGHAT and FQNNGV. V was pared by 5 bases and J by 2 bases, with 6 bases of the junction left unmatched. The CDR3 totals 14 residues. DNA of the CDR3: TGTGCCAGCAGCCTACAAGGACTAGCCTACGAGCAGTACTTC. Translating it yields CASSLQGLAYEQYF.

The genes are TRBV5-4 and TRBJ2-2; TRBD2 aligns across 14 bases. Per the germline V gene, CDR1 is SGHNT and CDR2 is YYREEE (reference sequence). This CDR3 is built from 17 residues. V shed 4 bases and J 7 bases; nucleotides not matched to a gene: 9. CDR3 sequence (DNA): TGTGCCAGCAGCGTAGGACTAGCGGGAGGAATCGGCGGGGAGCTGTTTTTT. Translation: CASSVGLAGGIGGELFF.

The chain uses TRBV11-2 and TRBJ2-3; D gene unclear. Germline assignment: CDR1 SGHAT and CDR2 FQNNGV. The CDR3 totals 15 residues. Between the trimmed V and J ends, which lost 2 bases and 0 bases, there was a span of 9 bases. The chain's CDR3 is CASSLLAESTDTQYF. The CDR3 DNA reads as TGTGCCAGCAGCTTACTCGCGGAGAGCACAGATACGCAGTATTTT.

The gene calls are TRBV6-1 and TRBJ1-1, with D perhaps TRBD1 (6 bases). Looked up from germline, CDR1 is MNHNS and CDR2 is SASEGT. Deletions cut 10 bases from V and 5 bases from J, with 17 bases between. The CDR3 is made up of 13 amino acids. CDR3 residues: CATKVTGFTEAFF. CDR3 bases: TGTGCCACCAAAGTAACAGGGTTTACTGAAGCTTTCTTT.

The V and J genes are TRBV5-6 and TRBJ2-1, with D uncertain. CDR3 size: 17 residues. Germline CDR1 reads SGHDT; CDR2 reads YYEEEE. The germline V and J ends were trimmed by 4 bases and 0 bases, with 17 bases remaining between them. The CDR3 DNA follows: TGTGCCAGCAGCGCTCTAACAAGCGATAGCTCCTACAATGAGCAGTTCTTC. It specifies CASSALTSDSSYNEQFF.

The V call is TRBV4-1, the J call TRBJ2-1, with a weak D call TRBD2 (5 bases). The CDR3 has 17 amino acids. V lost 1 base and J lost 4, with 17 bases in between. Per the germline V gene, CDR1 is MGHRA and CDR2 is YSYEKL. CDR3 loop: CASSQASSGLLYNEQFF. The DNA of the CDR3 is TGCGCCAGCAGCCAAGCTTCATCCGGACTTCTTTACAATGAGCAGTTCTTC.

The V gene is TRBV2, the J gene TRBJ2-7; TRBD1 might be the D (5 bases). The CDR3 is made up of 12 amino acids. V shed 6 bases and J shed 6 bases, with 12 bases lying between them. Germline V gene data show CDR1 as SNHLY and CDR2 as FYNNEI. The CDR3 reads CASRVTGAEQYF. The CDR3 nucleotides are TGTGCCAGCAGAGTCACTGGGGCCGAGCAGTACTTC.

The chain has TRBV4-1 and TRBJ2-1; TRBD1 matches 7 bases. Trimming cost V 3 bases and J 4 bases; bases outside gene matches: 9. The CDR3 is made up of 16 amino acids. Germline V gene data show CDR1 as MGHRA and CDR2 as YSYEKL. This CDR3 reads CASSHRTGQQYNEQFF. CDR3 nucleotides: TGCGCCAGCAGCCATCGAACGGGACAGCAATACAATGAGCAGTTCTTC.

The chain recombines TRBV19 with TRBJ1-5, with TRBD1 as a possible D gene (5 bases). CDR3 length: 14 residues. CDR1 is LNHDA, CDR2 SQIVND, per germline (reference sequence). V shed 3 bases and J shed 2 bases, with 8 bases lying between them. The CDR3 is CASSISGGNQPQHF. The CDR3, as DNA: TGTGCCAGTAGTATCTCGGGGGGCAATCAGCCCCAGCATTTT.

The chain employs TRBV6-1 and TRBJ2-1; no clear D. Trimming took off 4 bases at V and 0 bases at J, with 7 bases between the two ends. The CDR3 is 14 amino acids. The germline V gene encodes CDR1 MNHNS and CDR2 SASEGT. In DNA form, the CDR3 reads TGTGCCAGCAGTGGTCAGGCCTCCTACAATGAGCAGTTCTTC. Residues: CASSGQASYNEQFF.

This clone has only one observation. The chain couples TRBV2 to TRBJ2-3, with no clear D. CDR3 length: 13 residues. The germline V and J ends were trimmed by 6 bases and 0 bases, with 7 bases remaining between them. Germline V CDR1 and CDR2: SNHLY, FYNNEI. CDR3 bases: TGTGCCAGCAGGGAGACTAGCACAGATACGCAGTATTTT. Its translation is CASRETSTDTQYF. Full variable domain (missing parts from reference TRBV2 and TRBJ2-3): EPEVTQTPSHQVTQMGQEVILRCVPISNHLYFYWYRQILGQKVEFLVSFYNNEISEKSEIFDDQFSVERPDGSNFTLKIRSTKLEDSAMYFCASRETSTDTQYFGPGTRLTVL.

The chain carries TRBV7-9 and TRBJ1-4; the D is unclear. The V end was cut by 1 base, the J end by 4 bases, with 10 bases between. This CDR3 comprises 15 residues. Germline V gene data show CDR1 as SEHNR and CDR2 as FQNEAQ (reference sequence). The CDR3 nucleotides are TGTGCCAGCAGCTTAGTATTCGGTAGTAATGAAAAACTGTTTTTT. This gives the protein CASSLVFGSNEKLFF.

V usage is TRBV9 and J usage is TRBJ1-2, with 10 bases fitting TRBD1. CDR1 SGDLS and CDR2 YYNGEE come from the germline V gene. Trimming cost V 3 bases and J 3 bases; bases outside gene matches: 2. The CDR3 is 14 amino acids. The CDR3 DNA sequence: TGTGCCAGCAGCGCCGGGACAGGGGACTATGGCTACACCTTC. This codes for CASSAGTGDYGYTF.

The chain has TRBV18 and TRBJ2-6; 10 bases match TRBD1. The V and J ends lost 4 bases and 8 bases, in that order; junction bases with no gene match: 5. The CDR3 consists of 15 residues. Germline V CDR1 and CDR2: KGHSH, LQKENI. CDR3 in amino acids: CASSQGTGDTNVLTF. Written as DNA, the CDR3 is TGTGCCAGCTCACAAGGGACAGGGGATACCAACGTCCTGACTTTC. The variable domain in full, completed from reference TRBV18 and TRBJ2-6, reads NAGVMQNPRHLVRRRGQEARLRCSPMKGHSHVYWYRQLPEEGLKFMVYLQKENIIDESGMPKERFSAEFPKEGPSILRIQQVVRGDSAAYFCASSQGTGDTNVLTFGAGSRLTVL.

CDR3 region: CASSRRSSYNSPLHF. The CDR3 region has the DNA TGTGCCAGCAGTCGACGGAGCTCCTATAATTCACCCCTCCACTTT. The chain carries TRBV2 and TRBJ1-6, with no clear D. The CDR3 totals 15 residues. Trimming took 5 bases from V and 0 from J, leaving 8 bases between them. Germline V gene data show CDR1 as SNHLY and CDR2 as FYNNEI.

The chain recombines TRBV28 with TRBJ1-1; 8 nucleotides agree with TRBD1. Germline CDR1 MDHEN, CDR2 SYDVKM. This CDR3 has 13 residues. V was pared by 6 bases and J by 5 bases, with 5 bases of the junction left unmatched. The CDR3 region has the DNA TGTGCCAGCAGCGAGACAGGGGTGACTGAAGCTTTCTTT. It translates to CASSETGVTEAFF.